This entry lists 23 T cell receptor beta chains sequenced from one sample in a study of T cells in women clearing cervical HPV infection. This table comes from immunoSEQ multiplex PCR, and its TCRdb copy is limited to in-frame clones, with some not included. The specimen's table records 30,000 to 40,000 clones. Sample: blood buffy coat. The receptors originated from a woman aged 18 to 75 with a cervical HPV16 infection that either progressed to CIN3+ or cleared (not recorded which).

The sequenced CDR3 bases are TGTGCCAGCAGCTTATCCACAGGGAGAGGGCAGCCG. It translates to CASSLSTGRGQP. The whole CDR3 sequence is CASSLSTGRGQPQYF. V usage is TRBV7-9 and J usage is TRBJ2-3; weak D call: TRBD1 (6 bases). The DNA ends 3 residues before the CDR3 does, and the rest of the CDR3 is filled in from the germline J gene. This CDR3 spans 15 amino acids. CDR1 SEHNR and CDR2 FQNEAQ come from the germline V gene (reference sequence).

About this clone itself: The observed sequence ends 3 residues before the CDR3 terminus, with the missing tail filled in from the germline J gene. The chain joins TRBV13 to TRBJ2-7; weak D call: TRBD2 (7 bases). The CDR3 runs to 15 residues. Germline values: CDR1 PRHDT, CDR2 FYEKMQ (reference sequence). V was trimmed by 2 bases and J by 5 bases, leaving 16 bases between them. This chain's CDR3 is CASSLRGALRNEQYF. The covered CDR3 bases are TGTGCCAGCAGCTTACGGGGGGCGCTGAGAAACGAG.

Details on this clone: The read stops 3 residues short of the end of the CDR3; the missing end is completed from the germline J gene. This chain connects TRBV18 to TRBJ1-1; perhaps TRBD1 as D (6 bases). Trimming left V 3 bases short and J 0 bases short, with 17 bases between. Germline V gene lookup returns CDR1 KGHSH and CDR2 LQKENI. CDR3 length: 17 residues. The sequenced part of the CDR3 DNA is TGTGCCAGCTCACCTAGACAGGATCTACCCCTGAACACTGAA. Translated, it gives CASSPRQDLPLNTE. The full CDR3 reads CASSPRQDLPLNTEAFF. The full variable domain, completed using reference TRBV18 and TRBJ1-1, is NAGVMQNPRHLVRRRGQEARLRCSPMKGHSHVYWYRQLPEEGLKFMVYLQKENIIDESGMPKERFSAEFPKEGPSILRIQQVVRGDSAAYFCASSPRQDLPLNTEAFFGQGTRLTVV.

For this clone: The read comes to an end 3 residues before the CDR3 does, leaving the germline J gene to fill in the end. The chain recombines TRBV5-4 with TRBJ2-5, with TRBD2 matching 8 bases. Germline CDR1 SGHNT, CDR2 YYREEE (reference sequence). The CDR3 has 14 residues. The junction had 7 bases not matched to a gene; V was cut back by 4 bases and J by 5 bases. CDR3 bases read: TGTGCCAGCAGCCCACCGGGGGGGGGCGAGACC. Translated: CASSPPGGGET. The CDR3, in full, reads CASSPPGGGETQYF.

About this clone: Read coverage stops 3 residues before the CDR3 terminus; the germline J gene supplies the remainder. The genes are TRBV7-7 and TRBJ2-5; weak D call: TRBD1 (6 bases). The CDR3 has 15 amino acids. Germline loops: CDR1 SSHAT, CDR2 FNYEAQ (reference sequence). V was pared by 5 bases and J by 7 bases, with 20 bases between. The CDR3 sequence is CASSPGDGLSWTQYF. The sequenced CDR3 bases are TGTGCCAGCAGCCCAGGGGACGGACTTAGTTGGACC.

With respect to this clone: The CDR3 end is not reached by the read, which stops 3 residues before it; the germline J gene fills it in. The J gene is TRBJ2-3, the V gene TRBV7-2; 7 bases align to TRBD2. The CDR3 is 15 amino acids. Germline V CDR1 and CDR2: SGHTA, FQGNSA. Trimming cost V 5 bases and J 0 bases; bases outside gene matches: 5. CDR3 residues: CASSINSGSTDTQYF. The sequenced part of the CDR3 DNA is TGTGCCAGCAGCATTAATAGCGGGAGCACAGATACG.

In terms of frequency, this clone is medium-sized (0.01 to 0.1%). The read gets to within 3 residues of the CDR3 end, and the germline J gene fills in the rest. The genes are TRBV5-6 and TRBJ1-2, with D perhaps matching TRBD1 (5 bases). The germline V gene encodes CDR1 SGHDT and CDR2 YYEEEE. The CDR3 is 15 residues long. Trimming took off 4 bases at V and 5 bases at J, with 18 bases between the two ends. CDR3 bases read: TGTGCCAGCAGCCCTACATTTGACAGTCGTTATGGC. Translating it yields CASSPTFDSRYG. The entire CDR3 sequence reads CASSPTFDSRYGYTF.

As regards this clone: The read finishes 3 residues shy of the CDR3 end, and the germline J gene is used to complete it. The chain is built from TRBV7-3 and TRBJ2-4, with 11 bases aligning to TRBD2. The V gene's germline CDR1 is SGHTA and CDR2 FQGTGA. CDR3 size: 15 residues. CDR3 sequence reads: CASSYTSGSRETQYF. Partial CDR3 DNA: TGTGCCAGCAGCTATACTAGCGGGAGTAGAGAGACT.

Note on this clone: Read data end 3 residues before the CDR3 end; the end is taken from the germline J gene. The rearrangement uses TRBV7-6 and TRBJ1-4, with 8 bases identical to TRBD1. CDR3 length: 15 residues. The V and J ends lost 4 bases and 5 bases, in that order; junction bases with no gene match: 6. From germline, CDR1 is SGHVS and CDR2 FNYEAQ. CDR3 in amino acids: CASSSYRGSNEKLFF. The DNA read from the CDR3 is TGTGCCAGCAGCTCCTACAGGGGGTCAAATGAAAAA.

Notes on this clone: From the germline J gene comes the end of the CDR3, since the read stops 3 residues before it. The J gene is TRBJ1-1, the V gene TRBV11-2; a possible D gene is TRBD1 (6 bases). Germline CDR1 is SGHAT and CDR2 is FQNNGV. V gave up 8 bases and J gave up 5 bases, with 15 bases separating them. CDR3 length equals 13 residues. The part of the CDR3 DNA that was read is TGTGCCAGCGGGGCAGGGGCCGAAACTGAA. This codes for CASGAGAETE. The complete CDR3 reads CASGAGAETEAFF.

A note on this clone: The sequence runs out 3 residues before the end of the CDR3; the remainder is reconstructed from the germline J gene. The chain uses TRBV2 and TRBJ1-4; possibly TRBD1 for D (5 bases). Germline CDR1 SNHLY, CDR2 FYNNEI. The CDR3 runs 14 residues. The DNA read from the CDR3 is TGTGCCAGCAGTCAACAGGCAACTTATTCACCA. Translation: CASSQQATYSP. The full-length CDR3 reads as CASSQQATYSPLFF.

Concerning this clone: Mismatch with germline at one junction end may stem from a read error. The sequenced fragment ends 3 residues before the CDR3 boundary, so the rest is inferred from the germline J gene. Distinct nucleotide sequences in the sample also encode this CDR3. The rearrangement links TRBV19 to TRBJ1-3, with D uncertain. The germline V gene encodes CDR1 LNHDA and CDR2 SQIVND (reference sequence). This CDR3 contains 13 residues. The chain's CDR3 is CASSISGGNTIYF. The sequenced CDR3 bases are TGTGCCAGTAGTATAAGCGGTGGAAACACG.

A note on this clone: The read ends 3 residues early relative to the CDR3; the germline J gene fills the gap. The chain uses TRBV7-2 and TRBJ2-1; no firm D call. The CDR3 loop spans 14 amino acids. Trimming cost V 3 bases and J 1 base, with 7 bases left between them. Germline V CDR1 and CDR2: SGHTA, FQGNSA. CDR3 DNA (partial): TGTGCCAGCAGCTTGGGCCCGTCCTACAATGAG. Residues: CASSLGPSYNE. The entire CDR3 protein is CASSLGPSYNEQFF. The full variable domain, with the rest looked up from reference TRBV7-2 and TRBJ2-1, is GAGVSQSPSNKVTEKGKDVELRCDPISGHTALYWYRQSLGQGLEFLIYFQGNSAPDKSGLPSDRFSAERTGGSVSTLTIQRTQQEDSAVYLCASSLGPSYNEQFFGPGTRLTVL.

On this clone: The read finishes 3 residues shy of the CDR3 end, and the germline J gene is used to complete it. The V gene is TRBV18, the J gene TRBJ1-3; D is unresolved. CDR1 and CDR2 from the germline V gene are KGHSH and LQKENI. CDR3 length: 15 residues. V lost 3 bases, J lost 1 base, and 10 bases lay in between. CDR3 amino acids: CASSPPNPSGNTIYF. CDR3 DNA (partial): TGTGCCAGCTCACCCCCTAATCCTTCTGGAAACACC.

A word on this clone: The CDR3 end lies 3 residues beyond the end of the read and is filled in from the germline J gene. The rearrangement links TRBV7-9 to TRBJ1-2; D is unresolved. V dropped 1 base and J dropped 2 bases, with 5 bases sitting between them. Germline CDR1 is SEHNR and CDR2 is FQNEAQ (reference sequence). CDR3 length equals 13 residues. Here the CDR3 reads CASSLGQNYGYTF. The part of the CDR3 DNA that was read is TGTGCCAGCAGCTTAGGGCAGAACTATGGC.

About this clone itself: The observed sequence ends 3 residues before the CDR3 terminus, with the missing tail filled in from the germline J gene. The V and J genes are TRBV11-3 and TRBJ2-5; D possibly corresponds to TRBD2 (5 bases). The CDR3 contains 13 residues. Trimming stripped 2 bases from V and 5 bases from J, with 9 bases between. Per germline, CDR1 SGHNT and CDR2 YENEEA. CDR3 sequence: CASSLLAGETQYF. CDR3 bases read: TGTGCCAGCAGCTTACTCGCGGGCGAGACC.

Comment on this clone: Other DNA sequences in this sample translate to the same CDR3. CDR3 residues: CASSLEAEETQYF. The sequenced CDR3 bases are TGTGCCAGCAGCTTAGAGGCAGAAGAGACG. J is TRBJ2-3 and V is TRBV7-2; unclear D gene. The read terminates 3 residues before the CDR3 end, so the remaining end is supplied by the germline J gene. This CDR3 has 13 amino acids. Per the germline V gene, CDR1 is SGHTA and CDR2 is FQGNSA.

As regards this clone: The sequenced fragment ends 3 residues before the CDR3 boundary, so the rest is inferred from the germline J gene. The chain employs TRBV7-3 and TRBJ2-5, with TRBD2 matching over 9 bases. Germline V gene lookup returns CDR1 SGHTA and CDR2 FQGTGA. CDR3 length equals 16 residues. The trim removed 3 bases at V and 1 base at J, leaving 6 bases unmatched. CDR3: CASSLASGEPQETQYF. Incomplete CDR3 DNA: TGTGCCAGCAGCTTGGCTAGCGGGGAGCCCCAAGAGACC.

On this clone: Read data end 3 residues before the CDR3 end; the end is taken from the germline J gene. This chain joins TRBV19 and TRBJ1-2, with no clear D. The CDR3 contains 14 residues. The V gene's germline CDR1 is LNHDA and CDR2 SQIVND (reference sequence). The CDR3 is CASSRASRYNDYTF. The covered CDR3 bases are TGTGCCAGTAGTAGGGCTAGCAGGTACAATGAC. The whole variable domain, remainder taken from reference TRBV19 and TRBJ1-2, is DGGITQSPKYLFRKEGQNVTLSCEQNLNHDAMYWYRQDPGQGLRLIYYSQIVNDFQKGDIAEGYSVSREKKESFPLTVTSAQKNPTAFYLCASSRASRYNDYTFGSGTRLTVV.

A word on this clone: The CDR3 end lies 3 residues beyond the end of the read and is filled in from the germline J gene. The chain combines TRBV2 with TRBJ1-2, with D possibly matching TRBD1 (5 bases). Trimming cost V 4 bases and J 2 bases, with 17 bases left between them. This CDR3 is 16 amino acids long. Per the germline V gene, CDR1 is SNHLY and CDR2 is FYNNEI. Incomplete CDR3 DNA: TGTGCCAGCAGTGGGGAGGGACGGGGGGAAAACTATGGC. Its protein product is CASSGEGRGENYG. The entire CDR3 sequence reads CASSGEGRGENYGYTF.

The CDR3 DNA, read in part, is TGTGCCAGCAGCCCCACACTAGCGGGAGTCGAT. Translating it yields CASSPTLAGVD. The entire CDR3 reads CASSPTLAGVDQYF. This chain joins TRBV13 and TRBJ2-4, with TRBD2 matching over 11 bases. The CDR3 end lies 3 residues beyond the end of the read and is filled in from the germline J gene. The germline gives CDR1 PRHDT, CDR2 FYEKMQ (reference sequence). CDR3 size: 14 residues.

To note about this clone: The read falls 3 residues short of the CDR3 end, and the missing part is taken from the germline J gene. The rearrangement joins TRBV19 to TRBJ1-4; TRBD1 is a possible D gene (6 bases). CDR3 length: 21 amino acids. Germline-derived CDR1 and CDR2 are LNHDA and SQIVND (reference sequence). The CDR3 loop is CASSPLPDSRLRSSYNSPLFF. Partial CDR3 DNA: TGTGCCAGTAGTCCTCTACCGGACAGTCGTCTTAGGAGCTCCTATAATTCACCA. Variable domain in full (rest from reference TRBV19 and TRBJ1-4): DGGITQSPKYLFRKEGQNVTLSCEQNLNHDAMYWYRQDPGQGLRLIYYSQIVNDFQKGDIAEGYSVSREKKESFPLTVTSAQKNPTAFYLCASSPLPDSRLRSSYNSPLFFGSGTQLSVL.

About this clone: The read gets to within 3 residues of the CDR3 end, and the germline J gene fills in the rest. The J gene is TRBJ2-1, the V gene TRBV20-1; 10 nucleotides match TRBD2. This CDR3 contains 14 residues. Germline trimming cut 1 base from V and 8 bases from J; bases unmatched to any gene: 5. Germline V gene lookup returns CDR1 DFQATT and CDR2 SNEGSKA (reference sequence). This chain's CDR3 is CSARASSGSDEQFF. The covered CDR3 bases are TGCAGTGCTAGAGCGTCTAGCGGGAGCGATGAG.